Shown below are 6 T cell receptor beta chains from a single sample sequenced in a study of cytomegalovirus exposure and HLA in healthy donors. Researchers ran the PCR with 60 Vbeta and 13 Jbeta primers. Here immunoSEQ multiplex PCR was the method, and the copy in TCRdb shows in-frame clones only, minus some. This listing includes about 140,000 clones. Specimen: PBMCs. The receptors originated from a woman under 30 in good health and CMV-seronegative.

CDR3 DNA sequence: TGCAGCGTTACCTCGGACTGGAAAGAGACCCAGTACTTC. Its translation is CSVTSDWKETQYF. The chain couples TRBV29-1 to TRBJ2-5, with D possibly being TRBD2 (5 bases). V was clipped by 5 bases and J by 3 bases, with 13 bases between them. CDR3 length equals 13 residues. The V gene's germline CDR1 is SQVTM and CDR2 ANQGSEA.

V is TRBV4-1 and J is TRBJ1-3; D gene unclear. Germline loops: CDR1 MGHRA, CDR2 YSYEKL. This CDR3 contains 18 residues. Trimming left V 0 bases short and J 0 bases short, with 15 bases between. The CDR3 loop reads CASSQDTGGSRSGNTIYF. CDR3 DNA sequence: TGCGCCAGCAGCCAAGACACGGGAGGGTCCCGCTCTGGAAACACCATATATTTT.

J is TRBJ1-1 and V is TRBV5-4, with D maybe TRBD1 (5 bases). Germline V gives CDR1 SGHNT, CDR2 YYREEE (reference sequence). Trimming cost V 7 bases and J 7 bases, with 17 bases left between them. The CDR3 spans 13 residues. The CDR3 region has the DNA TGTGCCAGCGCCGAAACAGGTTTTCGTGAAGCTTTCTTT. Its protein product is CASAETGFREAFF.

The CDR3 sequence is CASSGQGASYEQYV. DNA for the CDR3: TGTGCCAGCAGTGGACAGGGGGCTTCCTACGAGCAGTACGTC. This chain links TRBV6-6 with TRBJ2-7, with 11 bases aligning to TRBD1. V dropped 5 bases and J dropped 1; count of bases not matched to a gene: 1. The CDR3 consists of 14 residues. CDR1 MNHNY and CDR2 SVGAGI come from the germline V gene (reference sequence).

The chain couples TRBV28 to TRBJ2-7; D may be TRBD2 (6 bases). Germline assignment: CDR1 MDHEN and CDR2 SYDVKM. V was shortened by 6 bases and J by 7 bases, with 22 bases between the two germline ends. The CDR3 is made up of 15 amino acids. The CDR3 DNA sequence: TGTGCCAGCAGCCATAGGGACTGGCTTGTAGGGGAGCAGTACTTC. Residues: CASSHRDWLVGEQYF.

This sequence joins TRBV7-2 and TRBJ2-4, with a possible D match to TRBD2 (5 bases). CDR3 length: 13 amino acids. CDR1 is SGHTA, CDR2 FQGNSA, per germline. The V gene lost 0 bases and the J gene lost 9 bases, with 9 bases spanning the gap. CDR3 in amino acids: CASSLADRGIQYF. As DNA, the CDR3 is TGTGCCAGCAGCTTAGCGGACCGGGGCATTCAGTACTTC.